The sequence of this TCR beta chain was determined in a study of neoadjuvant anti-PD-1 for oral cavity cancer. Study at large: Patients without progression received a fourth nivolumab dose around day 43, then surgical resection on days 50-56. Points from the study as a whole: After neoadjuvant nivolumab, PBMC T cell clonality was significantly higher in non-responders than responders.

TCRdb keeps only in-frame clones here, not all; method: immunoSEQ multiplex PCR. Among tens of thousands of clones listed, about 86% were seen once. This CDR3 is built from 12 residues. V lost 3 bases to trimming and J lost 13 bases, with 13 bases between them. The germline V gene encodes CDR1 MGHRA and CDR2 YSYEKL. Regarding time point: after neoadjuvant nivolumab, at surgical resection. Patients had newly diagnosed, untreated stage II-IVA oral cavity squamous cell carcinoma. Note on this clone: Its matching antigen is unknown.

J is TRBJ2-1 and V is TRBV4-1; maybe TRBD2 (5 bases). The sequence derives from a person between 35 and 79 years old with oral cavity squamous cell carcinoma. The specimen was PBMCs, collected after nivolumab (anti-PD-1) treatment. The CDR3 DNA reads as TGCGCCAGCAGCCACACTAGAGGGATACAGTTCTTC. Protein: CASSHTRGIQFF.